The present T cell receptor (beta chain) was sequenced within a study of blood T cell repertoires in COVID-19. Overall study: Specimens from acute and convalescent COVID-19 originated in the United States, Italy and Spain. Nucleic acid was either cDNA or gDNA, and it came from T cells, B-cell-depleted T cells, or PBMCs.

Authors' processing steps: Quantification of nucleated cells was approximated via reference gene primer amplification. The repertoire was sequenced with immunoSEQ multiplex PCR; TCRdb's copy has only in-frame clones and lacks some. V, J and clone size were drawn from that table, and D and trimming were deduced from the DNA. The sample comprises some 150,000 clones, roughly 90% of which are singletons, and 2.3% rests with the top ten. Germline V lookup: CDR1 MDHEN, CDR2 SYDVKM. CDR3 length equals 14 residues. The V end lost 8 bases, the J end lost 7 bases, and 18 bases lay between the germline ends. The clonotype was recovered from a human donor in a cohort sampled during active COVID-19. The sequenced sample consisted of peripheral blood. This sequence joins TRBV28 and TRBJ1-5, with TRBD1 as a possible D gene (5 bases). Here the CDR3 reads CASGLIETGQPQHF. The DNA of the CDR3 is TGTGCCAGCGGGTTAATTGAAACAGGACAGCCCCAGCATTTT.